The clone carrying this T cell receptor (beta chain) was seen many times. The antigen is not known. The TCRbeta library was prepared with unique molecular identifiers. TCRdb reprocessed the PCR reads with MiXCR, giving one entry per CDR3 protein. The table includes about 490,000 distinct CDR3 sequences, approximately 10% detected once. This sample was included in a study of T-cell reconstitution after alpha-beta-depleted transplantation in children. General observations from the study: Day-60 TCRbeta diversity that was high in some patients was derived from surviving recipient T cells and thymic progenitors.

Trimming removed 4 bases at V and 6 bases at J, with 7 bases between. This CDR3 has 12 residues. Germline lookup yields CDR1 MDHEN and CDR2 SYDVKM. This clonotype originated in a child aged 2 to 15 with inherited bone marrow failure, due to receive a stem cell transplant. This chain links TRBV28 with TRBJ2-1, with unresolved D. The sequences come from PBMCs, collected before TCRalphabeta/CD19-depleted stem cell transplant. The CDR3 sequence is CASSWTANEQFF. CDR3 bases: TGTGCCAGCAGTTGGACCGCCAATGAGCAGTTCTTC.